The next 19 T cell receptor beta chains were all read from a single sample in a study of blood T cell repertoires in COVID-19. Profiling relied on immunoSEQ multiplex PCR, and the TCRdb table lists in-frame clones only, not all of them. The sample has 150,000 or so clones; 85% are singletons. Sequencing was performed on peripheral blood. These TCRs come from a human donor with acute or convalescent COVID-19. The donor label of this sample is uncertain.

This clone was counted a few times. The junction and the germline gene differ at one end; a read error may be behind it. The CDR3 loop reads CASSVWGLDYGYTF. DNA for the CDR3: TGTGCCAGCAGTGTATGGGGGCTGGACTATGGCTACACCTTC. The chain employs TRBV28 and TRBJ1-2; a weak D match, TRBD1 (6 bases). The CDR3 sequence is 14 residues long. CDR1 is MDHEN, CDR2 SYDVKM, per germline.

The V and J genes are TRBV28 and TRBJ1-1; a possible D gene is TRBD1 (6 bases). Germline-derived CDR1 and CDR2 are MDHEN and SYDVKM. This CDR3 is built from 12 residues. Trimming stripped 7 bases from V and 8 bases from J, with 14 bases between. The CDR3 region is CASIPSGAEAFF. The CDR3 bases are TGTGCCAGCATCCCCTCAGGGGCAGAAGCTTTCTTT.

This clone was counted a few times. The chain recombines TRBV11-3 with TRBJ1-2; D call uncertain. Germline V gives CDR1 SGHNT, CDR2 YENEEA. The CDR3 covers 13 residues. V lost 5 bases to trimming and J lost 4 bases, with 11 bases between them. The CDR3 nucleotides read TGTGCCAGCAGCCCAAACACGCTCTATGGCTACACCTTC. Translating it yields CASSPNTLYGYTF.

V gene TRBV19 combines with J gene TRBJ2-2; 8 nucleotides line up with TRBD1. Trimming at V came to 6 bases and at J to 5 bases, leaving 8 bases not matched to a gene. Germline CDR1 LNHDA, CDR2 SQIVND (reference sequence). The CDR3 is made up of 15 amino acids. CDR3 DNA: TGTGCCAGTAGCGTTCAGGGGGCGAGTACCGGGGAGCTGTTTTTT. Its translation: CASSVQGASTGELFF. Full variable domain (rest looked up from reference TRBV19 and TRBJ2-2): DGGITQSPKYLFRKEGQNVTLSCEQNLNHDAMYWYRQDPGQGLRLIYYSQIVNDFQKGDIAEGYSVSREKKESFPLTVTSAQKNPTAFYLCASSVQGASTGELFFGEGSRLTVL.

This clone was detected once. The chain carries TRBV6-5 and TRBJ1-1; TRBD1 might be the D (6 bases). CDR1 and CDR2 from the germline V gene are MNHEY and SVGAGI. Trimming took off 7 bases at V and 4 bases at J, with 13 bases between the two ends. There are 13 residues in the CDR3. Here the CDR3 reads CASTSGAGTEAFF. The CDR3 DNA sequence: TGTGCCAGCACCTCAGGGGCAGGCACTGAAGCTTTCTTT.

J is TRBJ1-4 and V is TRBV5-1, with TRBD1 matching over 7 bases. This CDR3 is 18 amino acids long. J lost 3 bases, V lost 1 base, and 12 bases had no gene match. CDR1 is SGHRS, CDR2 YFSETQ, per germline. This chain's CDR3 is CASSLSSGGTGANEKLFF. DNA of the CDR3: TGCGCCAGCAGCTTGTCCTCCGGGGGCACAGGGGCTAATGAAAAACTGTTTTTT.

Written as DNA, the CDR3 is TGTGCCAGCAGTTACCGACAGGGGAACTATGGCTACACCTTC. Amino acids: CASSYRQGNYGYTF. The V and J genes are TRBV6-2 or TRBV6-3 and TRBJ1-2, with TRBD1 matching 8 bases. Germline V CDR1 and CDR2: MNHEY, SVGEGT. V dropped 2 bases and J dropped 2; count of bases not matched to a gene: 1. The CDR3 is 14 amino acids.

The chain uses TRBV19 and TRBJ2-1, with 7 positions matching TRBD1. V was pared by 5 bases and J by 0 bases, with 7 bases of the junction left unmatched. The CDR3 sequence is 16 residues long. Germline CDR1 is LNHDA and CDR2 is SQIVND (reference sequence). CDR3 region: CASSPRQGFSYNEQFF. DNA of the CDR3: TGTGCCAGTAGTCCCCGACAGGGCTTCTCCTACAATGAGCAGTTCTTC.

V and J are TRBV27 and TRBJ1-2; a weak D match, TRBD1 (5 bases). The germline V gene encodes CDR1 MNHEY and CDR2 SMNVEV (reference sequence). The CDR3 has 13 amino acids. The V end was cut by 0 bases, the J end by 5 bases, with 7 bases between. The CDR3, as DNA: TGTGCCAGCAGTTTATCGAAGGGGTATGGCTACACCTTC. Its translation is CASSLSKGYGYTF.

This clone was recorded a few times. The CDR3 here is CASSWDSHRSYEQYF. The DNA for the CDR3 is TGTGCCAGCAGCTGGGACTCGCACCGATCCTACGAGCAGTACTTC. The V gene is TRBV28, the J gene TRBJ2-7, with D perhaps TRBD2 (6 bases). The CDR3 contains 15 residues. From germline, CDR1 is MDHEN and CDR2 SYDVKM. Trimming took off 6 bases at V and 1 base at J, with 16 bases between the two ends.

The V gene is TRBV7-2, the J gene TRBJ2-3; 8 nucleotides agree with TRBD2. There are 18 residues in the CDR3. With 5 bases clipped from V and 3 bases from J, the junction kept 16 bases outside the gene matches. Per the germline V gene, CDR1 is SGHTA and CDR2 is FQGNSA. CDR3 sequence: CASSPRGGRGAKTDTQYF. DNA of the CDR3: TGTGCCAGCAGCCCTCGGGGGGGGCGGGGGGCCAAGACAGATACGCAGTATTTT.

The rearrangement uses TRBV4-3 and TRBJ2-2; TRBD1 is a possible D gene (6 bases). V lost 0 bases to trimming and J lost 5 bases, with 25 bases between them. Per germline, CDR1 LGHNA and CDR2 YSLEER. The CDR3 is 20 residues long. The CDR3 sequence: CASSQDWGRRGLQGTGELFF. DNA for the CDR3: TGCGCCAGCAGCCAAGATTGGGGCCGCAGGGGCCTTCAAGGAACCGGGGAGCTGTTTTTT.

This clone came up once. The CDR3 sequence is CASSGGGRYEQYF. DNA for the CDR3: TGTGCCAGCAGCGGCGGGGGGCGGTACGAGCAGTACTTC. V is TRBV11-1 and J is TRBJ2-7; 8 positions agree with TRBD2. The CDR3 is made up of 13 amino acids. Germline trimming cut 5 bases from V and 4 bases from J; bases unmatched to any gene: 4. Per the germline V gene, CDR1 is SGHAT and CDR2 is FQDESV (reference sequence).

The V call is TRBV5-4, the J call TRBJ1-1; D not certain. CDR3 length: 16 residues. Germline V gives CDR1 SGHNT, CDR2 YYREEE (reference sequence). Trimming took 4 bases from V and 1 from J, leaving 17 bases between them. In DNA, the CDR3 is TGTGCCAGCAGCCCCGAGGGCGGAGCCAGGAACACTGAAGCTTTCTTT. Translation gives CASSPEGGARNTEAFF.

This sequence joins TRBV28 and TRBJ1-5; TRBD1 matches at 7 bases. The CDR3 covers 14 residues. From germline, CDR1 is MDHEN and CDR2 SYDVKM. V gave up 6 bases and J gave up 6 bases; unmatched junction bases: 8. In DNA, the CDR3 is TGTGCCAGCAGAAACCGGGACAGTAGTCAGCCCCAGCATTTT. This encodes CASRNRDSSQPQHF.

This clone was recorded many times. The V call is TRBV4-1, the J call TRBJ1-2; weak D call: TRBD1 (5 bases). The CDR3 sequence is 14 residues long. Germline CDR1 MGHRA, CDR2 YSYEKL. Deletions cut 3 bases from V and 5 bases from J, with 13 bases between. CDR3: CASSHQGKEYGYTF. CDR3 in DNA: TGCGCCAGCAGCCACCAGGGAAAGGAATATGGCTACACCTTC.

This clone was found once. At the DNA level, this CDR3 is encoded by other sequences in the same sample as well. The chain has TRBV3-1 (or the pseudogene TRBV3-2) and TRBJ2-7, with TRBD1 matching 7 bases. The V gene's germline CDR1 is LGHDT and CDR2 YNNKEL (reference sequence). This CDR3 is built from 14 residues. With 1 base clipped from V and 7 bases from J, the junction kept 7 bases outside the gene matches. CDR3 loop: CASSQVGQVREQYF. As DNA, the CDR3 is TGTGCCAGCAGCCAAGTAGGACAGGTGCGGGAGCAGTACTTC.

This chain connects TRBV2 to TRBJ1-3, with TRBD1 as a possible D gene (6 bases). Germline V gives CDR1 SNHLY, CDR2 FYNNEI. Between the trimmed V and J ends, which lost 8 bases and 8 bases, there was a span of 22 bases. There are 15 residues in the CDR3. In DNA, the CDR3 is TGTGCCAGCGCAGTTGGCGTACAGGGAAAAGACACCATATATTTT. This sequence encodes CASAVGVQGKDTIYF.

V gene TRBV9 combines with J gene TRBJ1-6; D unresolved. This CDR3 has 14 amino acids. V lost 2 bases, J lost 8 bases, and 11 bases lay in between. Germline assignment: CDR1 SGDLS and CDR2 YYNGEE. The CDR3 here is CASSVGDGHSPLHF. The CDR3 DNA is TGTGCCAGCAGCGTGGGAGACGGGCATTCACCCCTCCACTTT.